The rows below give T cell receptor beta chains drawn from one sample of a study of graft-versus-host responses after intestinal transplantation. Here immunoSEQ multiplex PCR was the method, and the copy in TCRdb shows in-frame clones only, minus some. The sample has 130,000 to 150,000 clones, over 90% seen once; the top ten hold about 0.18%. These receptors have no known antigen. Specimen: unstimulated CD4+ T cells sorted from spleen or lymph node cells, collected before intestinal transplant. The receptors derive from a human donor who received an intestinal transplant. Both conserved end residues are part of each CDR3. The order of the fields is D gene, J gene, clone size, V gene, CDR3 DNA, CDR3 protein. A D gene is named only where the DNA matches it firmly. Expanded clones are given a class, and other clones once, few, many or no size at all.

d_gene: -
j_gene: TRBJ1-2
abundance: -
v_gene: TRBV7-3
CDR3nt: TGTGCCAGCAGCTTAGGGGGCGCGGGTAATGGCTACACCTTC
CDR3aa: CASSLGGAGNGYTF

d_gene: -
j_gene: TRBJ2-2
abundance: -
v_gene: TRBV7-2
CDR3nt: TGTGCCAGCTCAGCTCGACGAACGAACACCGGGGAGCTGTTTTTT
CDR3aa: CASSARRTNTGELFF

d_gene: -
j_gene: TRBJ2-7
abundance: -
v_gene: TRBV6-6
CDR3nt: TGTGCCAGCAGTTACTCACTAGTTGAACAGTACTTC
CDR3aa: CASSYSLVEQYF

d_gene: TRBD2
j_gene: TRBJ2-7
abundance: -
v_gene: TRBV28
CDR3nt: TGTGCCAGCAGGGACGGGACTAGCGTGTACGAGCAGTACTTC
CDR3aa: CASRDGTSVYEQYF

d_gene: -
j_gene: TRBJ1-2
abundance: -
v_gene: TRBV5-1
CDR3nt: TGCGCCAGCAGTTCGGACAGCTCCTACACCTTC
CDR3aa: CASSSDSSYTF

d_gene: -
j_gene: TRBJ2-1
abundance: -
v_gene: TRBV11-3
CDR3nt: TGTGCCAGCAGCCGGGGAACGGGCGACAATGAGCAGTTCTTC
CDR3aa: CASSRGTGDNEQFF

d_gene: -
j_gene: TRBJ1-1
abundance: -
v_gene: TRBV28
CDR3nt: TGTGCCAGCAGTTCTCCGGGTCGGAACACTGAAGCTTTCTTT
CDR3aa: CASSSPGRNTEAFF

d_gene: TRBD2
j_gene: TRBJ2-3
abundance: -
v_gene: TRBV5-1
CDR3nt: TGCGCCAGCAGCTTGAATAGCGGGAGGTCCTCCGATACGCAGTATTTT
CDR3aa: CASSLNSGRSSDTQYF

d_gene: TRBD1
j_gene: TRBJ2-7
abundance: -
v_gene: TRBV7-9
CDR3nt: TGTGCCAGCAGCTTAGGGACAGGGGGTCCCTACGAGCAGTACTTC
CDR3aa: CASSLGTGGPYEQYF

d_gene: -
j_gene: TRBJ1-4
abundance: -
v_gene: TRBV10-3
CDR3nt: TGTGCCATCAGTGCGACAGAGACAACTAATGAAAAACTGTTTTTT
CDR3aa: CAISATETTNEKLFF

d_gene: -
j_gene: TRBJ2-3
abundance: -
v_gene: TRBV10-1
CDR3nt: TGCGCCAGCAGTGCCAGAGGGACAGATACGCAGTATTTT
CDR3aa: CASSARGTDTQYF

d_gene: -
j_gene: TRBJ1-5
abundance: -
v_gene: TRBV28
CDR3nt: TGTGCCAGCAGTTCGGACAGCCTCAATCAGCCCCAGCATTTT
CDR3aa: CASSSDSLNQPQHF

d_gene: -
j_gene: TRBJ1-1
abundance: -
v_gene: TRBV18
CDR3nt: TGTGCCAGCTCACCGGTGGGGGGATCAACGAACACTGAAGCTTTCTTT
CDR3aa: CASSPVGGSTNTEAFF

d_gene: -
j_gene: TRBJ2-3
abundance: few
v_gene: TRBV7-3
CDR3nt: TGTGCCAGCAGCTTTCAGGGGTTAAACACAGATACGCAGTATTTT
CDR3aa: CASSFQGLNTDTQYF

d_gene: -
j_gene: TRBJ1-2
abundance: -
v_gene: TRBV28
CDR3nt: TGTGCCAGCAGTCTCCGGGGGCAGTATGGCTACACCTTC
CDR3aa: CASSLRGQYGYTF

d_gene: -
j_gene: TRBJ2-5
abundance: -
v_gene: TRBV6-1
CDR3nt: TGTGCCAGCAGTTCGCACAGACAAGAGACCCAGTACTTC
CDR3aa: CASSSHRQETQYF

d_gene: -
j_gene: TRBJ2-7
abundance: -
v_gene: TRBV20-1
CDR3nt: TGCAGTGCTCGGATCGGCTACGAGCAGTACTTC
CDR3aa: CSARIGYEQYF

d_gene: -
j_gene: TRBJ2-7
abundance: -
v_gene: TRBV5-1
CDR3nt: TGCGCCAGCAGCTTGACAGCGAAAAGCTCCTACGAGCAGTACTTC
CDR3aa: CASSLTAKSSYEQYF

d_gene: TRBD2
j_gene: TRBJ2-1
abundance: once
v_gene: TRBV4-2
CDR3nt: TGTGCCAGCAGCCAAGCGCCATCCGGGACTAGCGGGAGGAAATCGCAACCTGAGCAGTTCTTC
CDR3aa: CASSQAPSGTSGRKSQPEQFF

d_gene: TRBD2
j_gene: TRBJ2-1
abundance: -
v_gene: TRBV9
CDR3nt: TGTGCCAGCAGCGGGGGACTAGCTCTTAATGAGCAGTTCTTC
CDR3aa: CASSGGLALNEQFF

d_gene: -
j_gene: TRBJ2-5
abundance: -
v_gene: TRBV15
CDR3nt: TGTGCCACCAGCAGAGATCCTACAAGACAAGAGACCCAGTACTTC
CDR3aa: CATSRDPTRQETQYF

d_gene: -
j_gene: TRBJ2-7
abundance: -
v_gene: TRBV7-2
CDR3nt: TGTGCCAGCAGCCCCGGGGTGGCGGGCTTCTACGAGCAGTACTTC
CDR3aa: CASSPGVAGFYEQYF

d_gene: -
j_gene: TRBJ2-1
abundance: -
v_gene: TRBV4-1
CDR3nt: TGCGCCAGCAGCCAAGCCCACCGGGGGAGCTCCTACAATGAGCAGTTCTTC
CDR3aa: CASSQAHRGSSYNEQFF

d_gene: -
j_gene: TRBJ1-1
abundance: once
v_gene: TRBV28
CDR3nt: TGTGCCAGCAGTTTAGAGGGTGGCGCCCCGGGGAACACTGAAGCTTTCTTT
CDR3aa: CASSLEGGAPGNTEAFF

d_gene: -
j_gene: TRBJ1-5
abundance: -
v_gene: TRBV6-5
CDR3nt: TGTGCCAGCAGGGTCCGGGGGGGGGACCATCAGCCCCAGCATTTT
CDR3aa: CASRVRGGDHQPQHF

d_gene: TRBD1
j_gene: TRBJ2-1
abundance: -
v_gene: TRBV7-2
CDR3nt: TGTGCCAGCAGCACCGACAGGGCCGGGGCCTACAATGAGCAGTTCTTC
CDR3aa: CASSTDRAGAYNEQFF

d_gene: -
j_gene: TRBJ2-5
abundance: -
v_gene: TRBV7-2
CDR3nt: TGTGCCAGCAGCCTGTTAGCGGACCAAGAGACCCAGTACTTC
CDR3aa: CASSLLADQETQYF

d_gene: -
j_gene: TRBJ2-7
abundance: -
v_gene: TRBV11-3
CDR3nt: TGTGCCAGCATCGAGACGCGGAACTCCTACGAGCAGTACTTC
CDR3aa: CASIETRNSYEQYF

d_gene: TRBD2
j_gene: TRBJ2-7
abundance: -
v_gene: TRBV4-3
CDR3nt: TGCGCCAGCAGCCAAGAGGGCGGGAGGACCTCCTACGAGCAGTACTTC
CDR3aa: CASSQEGGRTSYEQYF

d_gene: -
j_gene: TRBJ2-1
abundance: -
v_gene: TRBV5-1
CDR3nt: TGCGCCAGCAAAACCACGACTACAGCCTACAATGAGCAGTTCTTC
CDR3aa: CASKTTTTAYNEQFF

d_gene: TRBD1
j_gene: TRBJ2-5
abundance: -
v_gene: TRBV5-1
CDR3nt: TGCGCCAGCAGCTTTGGACAGGGCGAGACCCAGTACTTC
CDR3aa: CASSFGQGETQYF